What follows are 7 T cell receptor beta chains derived from one specimen sequenced in a study of blood T cell repertoires in COVID-19 (dated by TCRdb to between 2020 and 2021). The library was prepared using the immunoSEQ multiplex PCR assay. TCRdb stores this immuneACCESS table with in-frame sequences only. Part of the clones is absent; in the studies checked, under half of the shortfall reflects unresolved V genes, and no reason is known for the rest. The sample includes some 150,000 clones, with roughly 80% observed a single time. 25% to 30% of the sample is taken by the ten largest. Source material: peripheral blood. These receptors all come from a woman in her sixties or seventies with acute or convalescent COVID-19.

The chain links TRBV15 to TRBJ1-6; TRBD1 agrees at 8 bases. V shed 0 bases and J 9 bases; nucleotides not matched to a gene: 4. Looked up from germline, CDR1 is LNHNV and CDR2 is YYDKDF (reference sequence). The CDR3 is made up of 15 amino acids. CDR3 amino acids: CATSRDQGASSPLHF. As DNA, the CDR3 is TGTGCCACCAGCAGAGATCAGGGGGCAAGTTCACCCCTCCACTTT.

The chain employs TRBV24-1 and TRBJ2-1; no definite D call. Trimming removed 1 base at V and 7 bases at J, with 4 bases between. CDR1 and CDR2 from the germline V gene are KGHDR and SFDVKD. The CDR3 is 12 residues long. CDR3 in DNA: TGTGCCACCAGTGATTTTGCGAATGAGCAGTTCTTC. Translated: CATSDFANEQFF.

The V gene is TRBV10-3, the J gene TRBJ2-7; TRBD1 aligns across 9 bases. V dropped 7 bases and J dropped 2; count of bases not matched to a gene: 6. There are 14 residues in the CDR3. Germline lookup yields CDR1 ENHRY and CDR2 SYGVKD. The CDR3 region is CAIKGQGEPYEQYF. DNA of the CDR3: TGTGCCATCAAGGGACAGGGAGAACCCTACGAGCAGTACTTC.

The chain carries TRBV19 and TRBJ1-1; D gene ambiguous. The germline CDR1 and CDR2 sequences are LNHDA and SQIVND (reference sequence). V lost 6 bases, J lost 1 base, and 12 bases lay in between. This CDR3 is 14 amino acids long. This chain's CDR3 is CASSPSYKNTEAFF. Here the CDR3 DNA reads TGTGCCAGTAGCCCTTCATACAAGAACACTGAAGCTTTCTTT.

This rearrangement joins TRBV2 to TRBJ2-3, with 7 nucleotides matching TRBD1. The CDR3 covers 14 residues. Germline CDR1 SNHLY, CDR2 FYNNEI. Unmatched junction bases numbered 3, after V lost 4 bases and J lost 2 bases. The CDR3 DNA follows: TGTGCCAGCAGTGCGGGACAGACCACAGATACGCAGTATTTT. Translating gives CASSAGQTTDTQYF. Full variable domain (rest looked up from reference TRBV2 and TRBJ2-3): EPEVTQTPSHQVTQMGQEVILRCVPISNHLYFYWYRQILGQKVEFLVSFYNNEISEKSEIFDDQFSVERPDGSNFTLKIRSTKLEDSAMYFCASSAGQTTDTQYFGPGTRLTVL.

The V and J genes are TRBV15 and TRBJ1-1; TRBD1 matches 7 bases. V dropped 3 bases and J dropped 6; count of bases not matched to a gene: 4. The CDR3 sequence is 13 residues long. Germline CDR1 is LNHNV and CDR2 is YYDKDF (reference sequence). The CDR3 spells CATSRTGNSEAFF. CDR3 in DNA: TGTGCCACCAGCAGGACAGGGAATTCTGAAGCTTTCTTT.

The genes are TRBV10-3 and TRBJ1-5; D might be TRBD1 (6 bases). This CDR3 spans 14 amino acids. The germline gives CDR1 ENHRY, CDR2 SYGVKD. V lost 4 bases and J 1 base, leaving 8 bases between the germline ends. This CDR3 is CAISGQESNQPQHF. The DNA for the CDR3 is TGTGCCATCAGTGGACAGGAGAGCAATCAGCCCCAGCATTTT.